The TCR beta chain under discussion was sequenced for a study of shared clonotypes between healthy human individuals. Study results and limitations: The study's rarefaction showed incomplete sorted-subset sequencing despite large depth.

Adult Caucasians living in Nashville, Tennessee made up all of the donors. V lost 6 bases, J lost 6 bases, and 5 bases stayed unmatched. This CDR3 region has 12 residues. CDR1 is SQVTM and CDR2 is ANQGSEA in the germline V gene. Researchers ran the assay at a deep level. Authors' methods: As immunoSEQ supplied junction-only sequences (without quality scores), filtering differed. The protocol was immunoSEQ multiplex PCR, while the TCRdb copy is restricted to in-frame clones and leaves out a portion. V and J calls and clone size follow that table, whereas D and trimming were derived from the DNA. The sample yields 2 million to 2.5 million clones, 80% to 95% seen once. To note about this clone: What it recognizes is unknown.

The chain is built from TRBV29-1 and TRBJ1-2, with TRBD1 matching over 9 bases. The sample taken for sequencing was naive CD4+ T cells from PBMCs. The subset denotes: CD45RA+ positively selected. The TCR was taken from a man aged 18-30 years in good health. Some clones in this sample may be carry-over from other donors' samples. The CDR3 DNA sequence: TGCAGCGTGGCCTGGACAGGGGATGGCTACACCTTC. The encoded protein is CSVAWTGDGYTF.